The clone carrying this T cell receptor beta chain was counted ten times or more. The antigen remains undetermined. This beta chain is a stray sequence in a library constructed for alpha chains; its clone size is not meaningful. Time point described: sample taken at primary tumor resection. One entry per CDR3 protein, called by TCRdb with MiXCR from the 5' RACE reads. In the table there are more than 10,000 distinct CDR3 sequences, 5.1% of which are singletons. The source of the sample is a study of spatial heterogeneity in lung cancer. Findings of the study overall: Quantities of ubiquitous and regional expanded TCRs paralleled ubiquitous and regional nonsynonymous mutations, respectively. In tumors, expanded intratumoral alpha and beta TCR counts tracked mutation counts.

The CDR3 extends over 17 amino acids. The junction had 8 bases not matched to a gene; V was cut back by 5 bases and J by 1 base. The V gene's germline CDR1 is MGHRA and CDR2 YSYEKL. This receptor was taken from a male donor with early-stage non-small cell lung cancer. The V call is TRBV4-1, the J call TRBJ1-5; 10 bases fit TRBD1. The input for sequencing was lung tumor tissue, taken at surgery. CDR3 sequence: CASSFRQGAGSNQPQHF. The CDR3 DNA follows: TGCGCCAGCAGCTTCAGACAGGGGGCCGGGAGCAATCAGCCCCAGCATTTT.